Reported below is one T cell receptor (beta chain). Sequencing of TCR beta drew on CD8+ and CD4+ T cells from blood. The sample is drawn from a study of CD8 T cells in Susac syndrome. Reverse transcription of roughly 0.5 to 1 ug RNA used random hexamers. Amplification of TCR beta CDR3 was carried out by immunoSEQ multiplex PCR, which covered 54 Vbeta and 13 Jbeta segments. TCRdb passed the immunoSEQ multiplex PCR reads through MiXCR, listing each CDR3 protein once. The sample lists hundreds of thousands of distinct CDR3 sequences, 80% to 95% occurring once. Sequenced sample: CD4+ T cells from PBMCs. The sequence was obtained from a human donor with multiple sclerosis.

The CDR3, as DNA: TGCAGTGCTAGAGATTGGGGACCAAATCAGCCCCAGCATTTT. This codes for CSARDWGPNQPQHF. This chain uses TRBV20-1 with TRBJ1-5, with D perhaps matching TRBD1 (5 bases). V shed 0 bases and J shed 4 bases, with 10 bases lying between them. CDR1 and CDR2 from the germline V gene are DFQATT and SNEGSKA (reference sequence). The CDR3 length is 14 residues.